The clone carrying this T cell receptor (beta chain) was recorded at least ten times. Its target is not known. The sample originates from a study of regulatory T cells in long-lasting Graves disease. Whole-study results and caveats: What was studied was peripheral blood only, and not thyroid tissue.

Specified time point: newly diagnosed GD, antithyroid drugs for less than 3 months. Construction of the TCR library relied on RNA isolated from PBMCs. Sequencing libraries for TCR beta were prepared with iRepertoire HTBI primers and Arm-PCR of CDR3 regions. TCRdb recomputed calls from the multiplex PCR reads with MiXCR, one row per CDR3 protein. The sample has hundreds of thousands of distinct CDR3 sequences, approximately 15% seen once. The trim removed 10 bases at V and 3 bases at J, leaving 8 bases unmatched. The CDR3 spans 15 residues. A further study also used this sample, focusing on T cells in Graves' hyperthyroidism and ophthalmopathy.

The receptor was isolated from a man aged 35-49 years with Graves disease. V gene TRBV12-3 or TRBV12-4 combines with J gene TRBJ2-3, with 12 bases lining up with TRBD1. Sample: peripheral blood mononuclear cells (PBMCs), taken at new diagnosis, from a patient treated with antithyroid drugs. CDR3 DNA: TGTGCCACACTGGAGGGACAGGGGGCGACAGATACGCAGTATTTT. It specifies CATLEGQGATDTQYF.